This TCR beta chain was retrieved from a study of identical twins. cDNA carried unique molecular identifiers, and a universal primer site was added by template switching. Via MiXCR, TCRdb re-called the 5' RACE reads, giving one row per CDR3 protein. The sample has over 550,000 distinct CDR3 sequences, about 7.6% seen once; the top ten hold about 1.6%. This clonotype was observed at least ten times. A junction boundary mismatches the germline segment, possibly from a read error. The CDR3 is made up of 15 amino acids. The sample also formed part of further work on yellow fever vaccine responses in identical twins.

V and J are TRBV12-3 or TRBV12-4 and TRBJ2-3, with 11 bases fitting TRBD2. The receptor comes from a young woman in good health. Sequenced material: PBMCs. The chain's CDR3 is CASRLAGGSTDTQYF. In DNA, the CDR3 is TGTGCCAGCAGATTAGCGGGGGGGAGCACAGATACGCAGTATTTT.